These 29 T cell receptor beta chains were all obtained from the same sample, sequenced in a study of shared clonotypes between healthy human individuals. Clones were sequenced by immunoSEQ multiplex PCR, and TCRdb holds only the in-frame ones, with some missing. The sample lists roughly 2,000,000 clones; around 96% were seen once. Naivety among CD8 cells was defined by CD45RO negativity and positive CCR7 selection, thereby excluding terminally differentiated effector memory CD45RA+ cells. Sequencing was carried out using naive CD8+ T cells sorted from blood. The source of these receptors is a man between 18 and 29 years old in good health.

In nucleotides, the CDR3 is TGTGCCAGCAGTTACAACGGCGTCACCGGGGAGCTGTTTTTT. Its translation is CASSYNGVTGELFF. The chain has TRBV6-5 and TRBJ2-2; D is unclear. Germline V gene lookup returns CDR1 MNHEY and CDR2 SVGAGI. The CDR3 runs to 14 residues. Trimming took 2 bases from V and 4 from J, leaving 8 bases between them.

The chain has TRBV7-9 and TRBJ2-1; a possible D gene is TRBD2 (6 bases). The V gene's germline CDR1 is SEHNR and CDR2 FQNEAQ (reference sequence). V was shortened by 1 base and J by 0 bases, with 16 bases between the two germline ends. The CDR3 length is 18 residues. The CDR3 nucleotides are TGTGCCAGCAGCTTAGAAAGTATCCACGGGGGCTCCTACAATGAGCAGTTCTTC. Its translation: CASSLESIHGGSYNEQFF.

CDR3 loop: CASSVVEHHGTEAFF. Written as DNA, the CDR3 is TGTGCCAGCAGCGTAGTTGAACACCATGGGACTGAAGCTTTCTTT. The chain carries TRBV9 and TRBJ1-1; D unclear. This CDR3 spans 15 amino acids. Germline CDR1 reads SGDLS; CDR2 reads YYNGEE. The V gene lost 0 bases and the J gene lost 5 bases, with 14 bases spanning the gap.

This chain joins TRBV2 and TRBJ2-7, with TRBD2 as a possible D gene (5 bases). The CDR3 is 14 residues long. V was clipped by 10 bases and J by 6 bases, with 22 bases between them. The V gene's germline CDR1 is SNHLY and CDR2 FYNNEI. The CDR3 reads CATARSTPGIEQYF. The CDR3 coding sequence is TGTGCCACCGCGAGATCGACCCCCGGGATCGAGCAGTACTTC.

CDR3 region: CASISPLDTGELFF. CDR3 DNA sequence: TGTGCCAGCATATCTCCGCTAGACACCGGGGAGCTGTTTTTT. This rearrangement joins TRBV7-9 to TRBJ2-2, with D unresolved. CDR1 is SEHNR and CDR2 is FQNEAQ in the germline V gene (reference sequence). The ends were cut back, 7 bases at V and 3 bases at J, with 12 bases in the middle. The CDR3 totals 14 residues.

This clone was detected only once. Different DNA sequences within this sample yield the same CDR3. J is TRBJ2-7 and V is TRBV4-3; the match to TRBD2 covers 7 bases. Germline CDR1 LGHNA, CDR2 YSLEER. CDR3 size: 12 residues. Trimming at V came to 4 bases and at J to 6 bases, leaving 3 bases not matched to a gene. DNA of the CDR3: TGCGCCAGCAGCCTCTCGGGGGGCGAGCAGTACTTC. Its protein is CASSLSGGEQYF.

The chain has TRBV11-2 and TRBJ1-3; D call uncertain. The ends were cut back, 1 base at V and 0 bases at J, with 10 bases in the middle. The CDR3 totals 16 residues. Germline CDR1 is SGHAT and CDR2 is FQNNGV. The CDR3 protein is CASSLARSFSGNTIYF. The DNA for the CDR3 is TGTGCCAGCAGCTTAGCCAGGTCCTTCTCTGGAAACACCATATATTTT.

The chain carries TRBV10-2 and TRBJ1-1; D is unresolved. The germline V gene has CDR1 WSHSY and CDR2 SAAADI. This CDR3 has 13 amino acids. V was trimmed by 3 bases and J by 1 base, leaving 6 bases between them. Written as DNA, the CDR3 is TGCGCCAGCAGTGAAAGGGAGAACACTGAAGCTTTCTTT. As protein: CASSERENTEAFF.

This chain connects TRBV5-6 to TRBJ2-7; D unclear. Germline V gives CDR1 SGHDT, CDR2 YYEEEE. CDR3 length equals 13 residues. Trimming took 0 bases from V and 5 from J, leaving 9 bases between them. The CDR3 nucleotides are TGTGCCAGCAGCTTGGGAGTAGGGAACGAGCAGTACTTC. This gives the protein CASSLGVGNEQYF.

V usage is TRBV13 and J usage is TRBJ2-1; tentative D call: TRBD2 (5 bases). Deletions cut 4 bases from V and 9 bases from J, with 16 bases between. The CDR3 covers 14 residues. The germline gives CDR1 PRHDT, CDR2 FYEKMQ (reference sequence). The CDR3 protein is CASSSALRSGEQFF. The CDR3 DNA follows: TGTGCCAGCAGCTCCGCGCTTCGAAGCGGTGAGCAGTTCTTC.

This clone was counted a single time. The V call is TRBV27, the J call TRBJ2-3, with 12 bases aligning to TRBD2. V lost 6 bases to trimming and J lost 2 bases; unmatched junction nucleotides: 6. The germline CDR1 and CDR2 sequences are MNHEY and SMNVEV (reference sequence). The CDR3 spans 16 residues. This chain's CDR3 is CASRASGGVHTDTQYF. The CDR3 bases are TGTGCCAGCAGGGCTAGCGGGGGGGTCCACACAGATACGCAGTATTTT.

The chain recombines TRBV16 with TRBJ2-7, with 10 bases fitting TRBD1. The germline V gene encodes CDR1 KGHSY and CDR2 FQNENV. The CDR3 has 16 residues. V lost 3 bases to trimming and J lost 5 bases; unmatched junction nucleotides: 10. CDR3 nucleotide sequence: TGTGCCAGCAGCCATTCTATGGGGACAGGGGAGGACGAGCAGTACTTC. Its protein product is CASSHSMGTGEDEQYF. Full variable domain (missing parts from reference TRBV16 and TRBJ2-7): GEEVAQTPKHLVRGEGQKAKLYCAPIKGHSYVFWYQQVLKNEFKFLISFQNENVFDETGMPKERFSAKCLPNSPCSLEIQATKLEDSAVYFCASSHSMGTGEDEQYFGPGTRLTVT.

The rearrangement joins TRBV9 to TRBJ1-5; D possibly corresponds to TRBD1 (6 bases). CDR1 is SGDLS, CDR2 YYNGEE, per germline. This CDR3 spans 14 amino acids. With 3 bases removed from V and 3 bases from J, the gap between germline ends came to 10 bases. CDR3 DNA: TGTGCCAGCAGCGGAGGACAGCCCAATCAGCCCCAGCATTTT. Protein: CASSGGQPNQPQHF.

The chain employs TRBV19 and TRBJ1-5; a possible D gene is TRBD1 (6 bases). Germline V gene sequence: CDR1 LNHDA, CDR2 SQIVND (reference sequence). V gave up 4 bases and J gave up 2 bases, with 15 bases separating them. The CDR3 consists of 16 residues. CDR3 nucleotide sequence: TGTGCCAGTAGTACCAGGACAGAGAAGGGCAATCAGCCCCAGCATTTT. Amino acid sequence: CASSTRTEKGNQPQHF.

V gene TRBV14 combines with J gene TRBJ1-6, with 8 bases lining up with TRBD1. Germline CDR1 and CDR2: SGHDN and FVKESK. Trimming at V came to 4 bases and at J to 7 bases, leaving 15 bases not matched to a gene. This CDR3 region has 18 residues. The CDR3 reads CASSLRVGQGFSNSPLHF. The CDR3 bases are TGTGCCAGCAGCCTAAGGGTCGGACAGGGATTTTCAAATTCACCCCTCCACTTT.

This clone showed up just a few times. This rearrangement joins TRBV7-9 to TRBJ1-2; D is unresolved. Trimming removed 1 base from V and 7 bases from J, with 10 bases in between. The V gene's germline CDR1 is SEHNR and CDR2 FQNEAQ (reference sequence). The CDR3 extends over 13 amino acids. CDR3 residues: CASSLERDLGYTF. The CDR3 DNA sequence: TGTGCCAGCAGCTTAGAAAGGGATCTTGGCTACACCTTC. Complete variable domain (other parts from reference TRBV7-9 and TRBJ1-2): DTGVSQNPRHKITKRGQNVTFRCDPISEHNRLYWYRQTLGQGPEFLTYFQNEAQLEKSRLLSDRFSAERPKGSFSTLEIQRTEQGDSAMYLCASSLERDLGYTFGSGTRLTVV.

The genes are TRBV11-2 and TRBJ2-5; 7 positions match TRBD2. The germline gives CDR1 SGHAT, CDR2 FQNNGV. The CDR3 runs to 15 residues. Trimming cost V 5 bases and J 0 bases; bases outside gene matches: 6. The CDR3 region is CASSPGLSYQETQYF. The CDR3 DNA is TGTGCCAGCAGCCCGGGACTATCATACCAAGAGACCCAGTACTTC.

This rearrangement joins TRBV4-1 to TRBJ2-3, with TRBD1 identical over 7 bases. The CDR3 length is 17 residues. Germline V gives CDR1 MGHRA, CDR2 YSYEKL. V trimming: 2 bases; J trimming: 7 bases; junction bases outside the gene matches: 15. The CDR3 bases are TGCGCCAGCAGCCAAACCCTGGGACAGACTGAGATAAATACGCAGTATTTT. Translation: CASSQTLGQTEINTQYF.

This chain uses TRBV7-6 with TRBJ1-5, with D hard to call. Germline V lookup: CDR1 SGHVS, CDR2 FNYEAQ. Trimming took off 0 bases at V and 6 bases at J, with 6 bases between the two ends. There are 13 residues in the CDR3. The CDR3 bases are TGTGCCAGCAGCTTAGCTCCGGCTCAGCCCCAGCATTTT. Its translation is CASSLAPAQPQHF.

The DNA for the CDR3 is TGCGCCAGCAGTCGAGCGGGGGGAATCAATGAGCAGTTCTTC. Amino acids: CASSRAGGINEQFF. The chain carries TRBV5-1 and TRBJ2-1, with 9 bases lining up with TRBD2. Trimming at V came to 5 bases and at J to 6 bases, leaving 6 bases not matched to a gene. The CDR3 consists of 14 residues. Germline V lookup: CDR1 SGHRS, CDR2 YFSETQ.

V usage is TRBV7-9 and J usage is TRBJ1-1; 9 positions match TRBD1. V shed 5 bases and J 4 bases; nucleotides not matched to a gene: 8. Per the germline V gene, CDR1 is SEHNR and CDR2 is FQNEAQ (reference sequence). The CDR3 is 15 amino acids. The DNA of the CDR3 is TGTGCCAGCAGCCCACAGGGGGCTCTCATCACTGAAGCTTTCTTT. Protein sequence: CASSPQGALITEAFF.

The chain employs TRBV4-3 and TRBJ2-5, with D maybe TRBD1 (5 bases). The V gene's germline CDR1 is LGHNA and CDR2 YSLEER. Trimming took 3 bases from V and 1 from J, leaving 9 bases between them. The CDR3 consists of 14 residues. The CDR3 bases are TGCGCCAGCAGCCAGGCAGGGCGCCAAGAGACCCAGTACTTC. Its protein product is CASSQAGRQETQYF.

The chain uses TRBV29-1 and TRBJ1-1; D is ambiguous. Trimming removed 4 bases from V and 6 bases from J, with 12 bases in between. Germline-derived CDR1 and CDR2 are SQVTM and ANQGSEA. The CDR3 has 12 amino acids. The CDR3 nucleotides are TGCAGCGTTGCAGGCTCAGAACCTGAAGCTTTCTTT. Its translation is CSVAGSEPEAFF.

This clone occurred a few times. The chain links TRBV4-1 to TRBJ1-5; 9 bases line up with TRBD1. The germline V gene has CDR1 MGHRA and CDR2 YSYEKL. The CDR3 runs to 14 residues. V was clipped by 1 base and J by 9 bases; unmatched bases: 4. The CDR3 bases are TGCGCCAGCAGCCAAGCGACAGGGGGAGGGCCCCAGCATTTT. Translated: CASSQATGGGPQHF.

Notes on this clone: The same CDR3 arises from other DNA sequences in this sample as well. V usage is TRBV7-9 and J usage is TRBJ2-7; tentatively, D is TRBD2 (5 bases). Trimming left V 0 bases short and J 3 bases short, with 6 bases between. Looked up from germline, CDR1 is SEHNR and CDR2 is FQNEAQ (reference sequence). The CDR3 covers 13 residues. In nucleotides, the CDR3 is TGTGCCAGCAGCTTAGCGGGAGACTACGAGCAGTACTTC. Protein: CASSLAGDYEQYF. Filled out from reference TRBV7-9 and TRBJ2-7, the complete variable domain reads DTGVSQNPRHKITKRGQNVTFRCDPISEHNRLYWYRQTLGQGPEFLTYFQNEAQLEKSRLLSDRFSAERPKGSFSTLEIQRTEQGDSAMYLCASSLAGDYEQYFGPGTRLTVT.

This chain joins TRBV6-1 and TRBJ1-5; tentatively, D is TRBD1 (5 bases). The CDR3 has 15 residues. The ends were cut back, 3 bases at V and 1 base at J, with 10 bases in the middle. The germline CDR1 and CDR2 sequences are MNHNS and SASEGT. The CDR3 nucleotides read TGTGCCAGCAGTGAGTGGGGCTTCAGCAATCAGCCCCAGCATTTT. Its protein is CASSEWGFSNQPQHF.

The rearrangement uses TRBV6-5 and TRBJ2-7, with 8 nucleotides matching TRBD1. The V segment lost 2 bases and the J segment 9 bases; nucleotides outside the gene matches: 0. There are 11 residues in the CDR3. Germline values: CDR1 MNHEY, CDR2 SVGAGI. The CDR3 protein is CASSYGQGQYF. The DNA for the CDR3 is TGTGCCAGCAGTTACGGACAGGGGCAGTACTTC.

This clone appeared a single time. This chain uses TRBV13 with TRBJ2-7; 7 bases map to TRBD2. Losses at the gene ends were 5 bases for V and 3 bases for J; bases not matched to a gene: 1. The CDR3 covers 12 residues. Per the germline V gene, CDR1 is PRHDT and CDR2 is FYEKMQ (reference sequence). The DNA for the CDR3 is TGTGCCAGCAGCCGCGGGAGCTACGAGCAGTACTTC. Translated, it gives CASSRGSYEQYF.

The chain combines TRBV5-8 with TRBJ2-2; D ambiguous. Per germline, CDR1 SGHTS and CDR2 YDEGEE. V lost 2 bases to trimming and J lost 7 bases, with 15 bases between them. The CDR3 sequence is 15 residues long. CDR3 loop: CASSFVGPYSGELFF. As DNA, the CDR3 is TGTGCCAGCAGCTTCGTTGGGCCTTATAGCGGGGAGCTGTTTTTT. Drawing the rest from reference TRBV5-8 and TRBJ2-2, the complete variable domain is EAGVTQSPTHLIKTRGQQATLRCSPISGHTSVYWYQQALGLGLQFLLWYDEGEERNRGNFPPRFSGRQFPNYSSELNVNALELEDSALYLCASSFVGPYSGELFFGEGSRLTVL.